A single sample gave rise to the 8 T cell receptor beta chains below, sequenced in a study of T cell repertoires in cytomegalovirus infection. MiXCR was run by TCRdb on the reads, yielding one entry per CDR3 protein. The data show about 160,000 distinct CDR3 sequences, about 22% seen once. For these TCRs, the target antigens are not known. This specimen consisted of CD8+ T cells from cultured PBMCs, obtained from culture after CMV antigen stimulation. The receptors come from a human donor in good health (CMV status not recorded). Some clones in this sample may be carry-over from other donors' samples.

This rearrangement joins TRBV12-3 or TRBV12-4 to TRBJ1-2, with D unclear. This CDR3 is 16 amino acids long. Trimming removed 4 bases at V and 2 bases at J, with 17 bases between. The CDR3 bases are TGTGCCAGCAGTTCGGTCGCGGGAAGCGCGAACTATGGCTACACCTTC. It encodes CASSSVAGSANYGYTF.

This chain uses TRBV29-1 with TRBJ1-1, with D hard to call. Germline loops: CDR1 SQVTM, CDR2 ANQGSEA. CDR3 length equals 11 residues. Trimming took 4 bases from V and 3 from J, leaving 6 bases between them. The CDR3: CSVASYTEAFF. CDR3 in DNA: TGCAGCGTTGCCTCTTACACTGAAGCTTTCTTT.

This chain links TRBV7-2 with TRBJ2-7; 9 bases match TRBD1. Germline V gene lookup returns CDR1 SGHTA and CDR2 FQGNSA. Trimming cost V 5 bases and J 3 bases; bases outside gene matches: 8. The CDR3 length is 15 residues. CDR3 sequence reads: CASSQRQGGIYEQYF. DNA of the CDR3: TGTGCCAGCAGCCAGAGACAGGGGGGGATCTACGAGCAGTACTTC.

The chain links TRBV6-2 or TRBV6-3 to TRBJ2-7; D is ambiguous. Germline V gene data show CDR1 as MNHEY and CDR2 as SVGEGT. V gave up 5 bases and J gave up 5 bases, with 4 bases separating them. The CDR3 is made up of 10 amino acids. This CDR3 reads CASSGHEQYF. As DNA, the CDR3 is TGTGCCAGCAGTGGGCACGAGCAGTACTTC.

A note on this clonotype: The junction and the germline gene differ at one end; a read error may be behind it. CDR3 residues: CASSRGGRLPNKKLFF. CDR3 in DNA: TGTGCCAGCAGCCGGGGGGGCAGGTTACCTAATAAAAAACTGTTTTTT. The chain has TRBV7-8 and TRBJ1-4; tentative D call: TRBD1 (6 bases). CDR3 length: 16 residues. CDR1 is SGHVS, CDR2 FQNEAQ, per germline.

This clonotype was picked up a small number of times. The rearrangement joins TRBV7-2 to TRBJ2-7; D might be TRBD1 (6 bases). The germline gives CDR1 SGHTA, CDR2 FQGNSA. The V end lost 2 bases, the J end lost 6 bases, and 14 bases lay between the germline ends. The CDR3 totals 14 residues. CDR3 sequence reads: CASSLKQGEGEQYF. CDR3 nucleotides: TGTGCCAGCAGCTTAAAACAGGGAGAGGGCGAGCAGTACTTC.

This clonotype came up a few times. The chain joins TRBV15 to TRBJ1-5; 7 nucleotides match TRBD1. V lost 0 bases to trimming and J lost 4 bases; unmatched junction nucleotides: 9. Germline CDR1 reads LNHNV; CDR2 reads YYDKDF (reference sequence). The CDR3 is 17 amino acids. CDR3 sequence: CATSRDRGTVTNQPQHF. CDR3 sequence (DNA): TGTGCCACCAGCAGAGATCGTGGGACAGTGACAAATCAGCCCCAGCATTTT. Together with reference TRBV15 and TRBJ1-5, the CDR3 gives the full variable domain: DAMVIQNPRYQVTQFGKPVTLSCSQTLNHNVMYWYQQKSSQAPKLLFHYYDKDFNNEADTPDNFQSRRPNTSFCFLDIRSPGLGDTAMYLCATSRDRGTVTNQPQHFGDGTRLSIL.

This clonotype has a handful of counts. V is TRBV6-1 and J is TRBJ2-7; D is unclear. Trimming cost V 6 bases and J 3 bases, with 9 bases left between them. The CDR3 is 12 amino acids. Germline CDR1 and CDR2: MNHNS and SASEGT. The CDR3 DNA sequence: TGTGCCAGCAGGTCACAGCACTACGAGCAGTACTTC. This codes for CASRSQHYEQYF.